The rows below give T cell receptor beta chains drawn from one sample of a study of blood T cells in healthy people across ages. TCRdb fed the 5' RACE reads into MiXCR, producing one record per CDR3 protein. The sample yields hundreds of thousands of distinct CDR3 sequences, more than 40% seen once. Sequencing used blood. Receptors originate from a man between 60 and 75 years old in good health. Each CDR3 is given with its conserved first and last residue. The D gene is left open where the match is weak. Expanded clones get a size class; other rows say once, few or many, or leave the size out.

size,J,D,V,DNA,CDR3
.,TRBJ1-4,TRBD1,TRBV7-2,TGTGCCAGCAGCTTACCCCTGCAGGGGGGAAAACCGTTTTTT,CASSLPLQGGKPFF
.,TRBJ1-1,TRBD1,TRBV2,TGTGCCAGCAGTGAAAAGGGGGCCTTATTGAACACTGAAGCTTTCTTT,CASSEKGALLNTEAFF
few,TRBJ2-7,TRBD1,TRBV5-1,TGCGCCAGCAGCTACCGACCACCTATCGACAGGGTCCACGAGCAGTACTTC,CASSYRPPIDRVHEQYF
.,TRBJ1-2,TRBD1,TRBV9,TGTGCCAGCAGCGTAGAGGACAGGGGGAACTATGGCTACACCTTC,CASSVEDRGNYGYTF
few,TRBJ2-3,.,TRBV20-1,TGCAGTGCTAGAGGCCACTACCGGGGCGCCAATACGCAGTATTTT,CSARGHYRGANTQYF
.,TRBJ2-1,TRBD2,TRBV9,TGTGCCAGCAGCCCTTCGCGTGCGGGGGGTTACAATGAGCAGTTCTTC,CASSPSRAGGYNEQFF
many,TRBJ2-5,.,TRBV7-9,TGTGCCAGCAGCTTCCCCGGTCGGCAAGAGACCCAGTACTTC,CASSFPGRQETQYF
.,TRBJ2-7,TRBD1,TRBV6-2/TRBV6-3,TGTGCCAGCAGCCCCCTCCTGACAGGGATTTGGGAGCAGTACTTC,CASSPLLTGIWEQYF
.,TRBJ2-2,.,TRBV11-2,TGTGCCAGCAGCCTCGGATCGGCTCCATTAACCGGGGAGCTGTTTTTT,CASSLGSAPLTGELFF
.,TRBJ2-7,.,TRBV6-2/TRBV6-3,TGTGCCAGCAGCCAAACCAGAAGCGAGCAGTACTTC,CASSQTRSEQYF
.,TRBJ2-3,.,TRBV7-2,TGTGCCAGCAGCTCGCAGGTATTCACAGATACGCAGTATTTT,CASSSQVFTDTQYF
.,TRBJ1-1,.,TRBV12-3/TRBV12-4,TGTGCCAGCACTCATCCCCCCCGAGGACGGCCCGGTGGGACTGAAGCTTTCTTT,CASTHPPRGRPGGTEAFF
few,TRBJ1-4,.,TRBV3-1,TGTGCCAGCAGCCAAGATACGGGGTTGGATGAAAAACTGTTTTTT,CASSQDTGLDEKLFF
many,TRBJ2-5,.,TRBV20-1,TGCAGTGCCCCCACCTCGGGGACCCAAGAGACCCAGTACTTC,CSAPTSGTQETQYF
.,TRBJ2-2,.,TRBV4-1,TGCGCCACGGTAGACCCAAACACCGGGGAGCTGTTTTTT,CATVDPNTGELFF